The entry below describes one TCR beta chain. Its antigen is currently unknown. RNA transcripts gave rise to amplified TCR beta CDR3 regions. The HTBI primer set drove a first-round RT-PCR of the TCR CDR3. TCRdb used MiXCR to reprocess the multiplex PCR reads, holding one entry per CDR3 protein. The sample shows roughly 500,000 distinct CDR3 sequences, 46% of them seen only once. This sample was taken from a study of T cells in Graves' hyperthyroidism and ophthalmopathy. Study-wide results and caveats: Most thyroid clonotypes expanded above 0.001 were also detected in blood. Ophthalmopathy, which appeared later, was predicted by the model a median roughly 6.4 months before onset.

Lactation, pregnancy, other autoimmune disease or uncontrolled infection led to exclusion of patients. Diagnosis rested on symptoms, serum thyroxine and TRAb, thyroid ultrasound, and orbital computed tomography. Sequencing used peripheral blood or thyroid tissue (not recorded which). The clonotype comes from an adult woman with Graves' disease, either hyperthyroidism or ophthalmopathy (not recorded which).

This chain's CDR3 is CASRGQVHQPQHF. The CDR3 DNA is TGTGCCAGCAGGGGACAGGTTCATCAGCCCCAGCATTTT. The rearrangement uses TRBV2 and TRBJ1-5; 8 bases agree with TRBD1. Germline-derived CDR1 and CDR2 are SNHLY and FYNNEI. The CDR3 has 13 residues. Trimming at V came to 6 bases and at J to 5 bases, leaving 3 bases not matched to a gene.